The rows below give T cell receptor beta chains drawn from one sample of a study of shared clonotypes between healthy human individuals. Sequencing was performed with immunoSEQ multiplex PCR; in TCRdb, only in-frame clones are kept and a portion is missing. The sample holds hundreds of thousands of clones, roughly 72% seen once. The sequenced sample consisted of memory CD4+ T cells sorted from blood. These TCRs come from a woman aged 25 to 39 in good health. Each CDR3 is given with its conserved first and last residue. The D gene is left open where the match is weak. The size field is filled for only some rows; it gives once, few, many or a size class.

>-|TRBD2|TRBV28|TRBJ2-7
TGTGCCAGCAACAAAGCGGGAGGATGGTACGAGCAGTACTTC
CASNKAGGWYEQYF
>once|TRBD1|TRBV30|TRBJ2-2
TGTGCCTGGAGTGTATTAGACAGGGCCACCGGGGAGCTGTTTTTT
CAWSVLDRATGELFF
>few|-|TRBV5-4|TRBJ1-2
TGTGCCAGCAGCTTGGCTCAGGCCCATGGCTACACCTTC
CASSLAQAHGYTF
>-|TRBD2|TRBV5-8|TRBJ2-1
TGTGCCAGCAGCTCTATAGCGGGAGGACCCGTTAGTGAGCAGTTCTTC
CASSSIAGGPVSEQFF
>-|TRBD1|TRBV19|TRBJ1-5
TGTGCCAGTAGTATGATCCGAAGGGGGCGAGGGAATCAGCCCCAGCATTTT
CASSMIRRGRGNQPQHF
>-|TRBD1|TRBV5-1|TRBJ2-7
TGCGCCAGCAGCTGGACAGGGGCGGGGGAGCAGTACTTC
CASSWTGAGEQYF
>many|TRBD2|TRBV6-1|TRBJ2-7
TGTGCCAGCAGTTTTGGGGGGGACTCCTACGAGCAGTACTTC
CASSFGGDSYEQYF
>-|-|TRBV18|TRBJ2-5
TGTGCCAGCTCCCCAATGGAGCGGCAGGGGGAGACCCAGTACTTC
CASSPMERQGETQYF
>once|-|TRBV19|TRBJ2-5
TGTGCCAGTAGGCCGGGACTCACCCTAGGGGAGACCCAGTACTTC
CASRPGLTLGETQYF
>once|-|TRBV28|TRBJ2-2
TGTGCCAGCAGTTTATGGAGGCTTACGAACACCGGGGAGCTGTTTTTT
CASSLWRLTNTGELFF